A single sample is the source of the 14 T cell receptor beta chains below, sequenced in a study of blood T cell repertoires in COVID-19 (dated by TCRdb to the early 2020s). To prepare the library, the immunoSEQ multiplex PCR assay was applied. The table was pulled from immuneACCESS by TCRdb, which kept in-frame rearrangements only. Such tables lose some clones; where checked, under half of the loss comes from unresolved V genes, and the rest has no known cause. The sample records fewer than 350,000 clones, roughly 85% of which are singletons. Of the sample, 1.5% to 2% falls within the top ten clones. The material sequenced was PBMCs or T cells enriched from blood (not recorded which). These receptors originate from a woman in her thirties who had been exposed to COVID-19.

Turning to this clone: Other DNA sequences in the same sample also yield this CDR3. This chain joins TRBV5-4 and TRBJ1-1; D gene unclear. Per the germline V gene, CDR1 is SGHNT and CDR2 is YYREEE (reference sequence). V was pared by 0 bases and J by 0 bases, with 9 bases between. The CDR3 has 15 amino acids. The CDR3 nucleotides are TGTGCCAGCAGCTTGGCTGCAGGCATGAACACTGAAGCTTTCTTT. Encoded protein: CASSLAAGMNTEAFF.

CDR3 bases: TGTGCCAGCAGTCTTACCCCATCTGGGGGGTTGTATAATTCACCCCTCCACTTT. The encoded protein is CASSLTPSGGLYNSPLHF. The chain couples TRBV28 to TRBJ1-6; D is possibly TRBD1 (5 bases). V lost 5 bases to trimming and J lost 4 bases, with 21 bases between them. This CDR3 is built from 18 residues. Germline assignment: CDR1 MDHEN and CDR2 SYDVKM.

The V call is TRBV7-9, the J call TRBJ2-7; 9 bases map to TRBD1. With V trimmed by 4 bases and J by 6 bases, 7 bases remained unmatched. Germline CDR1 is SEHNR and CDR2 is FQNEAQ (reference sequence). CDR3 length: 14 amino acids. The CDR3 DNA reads TGTGCCAGCAGCTCCCGGGACAGGGTTGTCGAGCAGTACTTC. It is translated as CASSSRDRVVEQYF. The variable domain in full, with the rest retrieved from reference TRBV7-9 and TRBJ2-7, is DTGVSQNPRHKITKRGQNVTFRCDPISEHNRLYWYRQTLGQGPEFLTYFQNEAQLEKSRLLSDRFSAERPKGSFSTLEIQRTEQGDSAMYLCASSSRDRVVEQYFGPGTRLTVT.

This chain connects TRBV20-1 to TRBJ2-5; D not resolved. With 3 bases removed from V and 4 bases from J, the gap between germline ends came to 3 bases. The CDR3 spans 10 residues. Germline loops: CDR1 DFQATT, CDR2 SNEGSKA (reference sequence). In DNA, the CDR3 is TGCAGTGCTAGCGGAGAGACCCAGTACTTC. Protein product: CSASGETQYF.

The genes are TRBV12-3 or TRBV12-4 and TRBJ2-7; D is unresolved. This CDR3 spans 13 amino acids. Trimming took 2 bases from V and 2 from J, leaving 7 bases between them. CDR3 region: CASSLSLAYEQYF. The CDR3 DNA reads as TGTGCCAGCAGTTTAAGCCTAGCCTACGAGCAGTACTTC.

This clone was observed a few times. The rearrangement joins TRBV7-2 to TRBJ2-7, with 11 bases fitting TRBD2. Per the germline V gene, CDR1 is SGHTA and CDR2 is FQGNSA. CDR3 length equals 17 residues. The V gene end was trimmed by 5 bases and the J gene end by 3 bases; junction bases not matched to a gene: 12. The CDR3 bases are TGTGCCAGCAGCCCGACCCGGCCGGGACTAGCGGACTACGAGCAGTACTTC. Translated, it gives CASSPTRPGLADYEQYF.

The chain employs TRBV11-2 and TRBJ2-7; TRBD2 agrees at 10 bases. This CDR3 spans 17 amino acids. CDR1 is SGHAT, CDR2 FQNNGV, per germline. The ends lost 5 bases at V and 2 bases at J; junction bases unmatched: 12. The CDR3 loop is CASSLIAGGRGTYEQYF. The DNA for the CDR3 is TGTGCCAGCAGCCTTATAGCGGGGGGAAGGGGGACCTACGAGCAGTACTTC. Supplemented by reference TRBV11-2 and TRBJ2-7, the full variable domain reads EAGVAQSPRYKIIEKRQSVAFWCNPISGHATLYWYQQILGQGPKLLIQFQNNGVVDDSQLPKDRFSAERLKGVDSTLKIQPAKLEDSAVYLCASSLIAGGRGTYEQYFGPGTRLTVT.

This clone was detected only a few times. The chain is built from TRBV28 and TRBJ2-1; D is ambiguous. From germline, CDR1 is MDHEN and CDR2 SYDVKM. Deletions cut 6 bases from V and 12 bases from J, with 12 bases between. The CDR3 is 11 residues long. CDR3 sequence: CASSETMRQFF. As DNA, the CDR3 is TGTGCCAGCAGCGAGACAATGAGGCAGTTCTTC.

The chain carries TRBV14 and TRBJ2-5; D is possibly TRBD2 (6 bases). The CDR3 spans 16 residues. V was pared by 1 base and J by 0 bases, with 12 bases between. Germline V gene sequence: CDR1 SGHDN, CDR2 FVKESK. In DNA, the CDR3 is TGTGCCAGCAGCCAAGCGGGACTCCCGTACCAAGAGACCCAGTACTTC. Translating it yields CASSQAGLPYQETQYF.

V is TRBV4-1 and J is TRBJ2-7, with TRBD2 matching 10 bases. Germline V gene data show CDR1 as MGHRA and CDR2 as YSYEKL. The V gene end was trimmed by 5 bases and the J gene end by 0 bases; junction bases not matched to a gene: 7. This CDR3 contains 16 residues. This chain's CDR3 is CASSSSAGGPSYEQYF. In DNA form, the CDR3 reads TGCGCCAGCAGCTCTTCAGCGGGAGGGCCCTCCTACGAGCAGTACTTC.

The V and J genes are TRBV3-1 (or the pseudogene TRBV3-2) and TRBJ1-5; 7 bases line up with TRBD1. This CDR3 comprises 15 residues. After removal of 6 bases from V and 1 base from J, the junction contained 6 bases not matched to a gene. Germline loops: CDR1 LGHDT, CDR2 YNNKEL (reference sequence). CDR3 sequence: CASSQQGWSNQPQHF. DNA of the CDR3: TGTGCCAGCAGTCAACAGGGGTGGAGCAATCAGCCCCAGCATTTT.

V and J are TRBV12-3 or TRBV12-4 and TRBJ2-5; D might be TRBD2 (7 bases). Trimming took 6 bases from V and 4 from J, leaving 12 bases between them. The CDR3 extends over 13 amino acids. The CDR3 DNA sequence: TGTGCCAGCAGACAGGGAGGGGTAGAGACCCAGTACTTC. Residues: CASRQGGVETQYF.

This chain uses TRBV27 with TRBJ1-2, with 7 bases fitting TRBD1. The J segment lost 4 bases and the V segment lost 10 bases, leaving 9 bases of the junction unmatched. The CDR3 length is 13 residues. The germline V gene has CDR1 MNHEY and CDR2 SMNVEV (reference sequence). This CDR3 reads CATRTPGGYGYTF. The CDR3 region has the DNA TGTGCCACCAGAACCCCAGGGGGCTATGGCTACACCTTC.

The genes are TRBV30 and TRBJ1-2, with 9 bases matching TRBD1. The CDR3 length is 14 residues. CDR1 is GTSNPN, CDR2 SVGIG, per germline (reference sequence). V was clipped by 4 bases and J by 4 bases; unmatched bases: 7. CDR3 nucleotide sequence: TGTGCCTGGAACAGGGGGCTGAGGGGCTATGGCTACACCTTC. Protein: CAWNRGLRGYGYTF.